These T cell receptor beta chains were read from a single sample in a study of shared T cell receptors in the human thymus. Clones were read by immunoSEQ multiplex PCR, and TCRdb kept only the in-frame ones, dropping some. The data show 640,000 or so clones, around 87% seen once. This sample also belongs to another study, concerning human thymus T cells.

The specimen was thymocytes. The receptors were gathered from a boy under three years old with a congenital heart defect. Each CDR3 is given with its conserved first and last residue. D genes are given only for firm matches. Only part of the rows carry a size: once, few, many, or a class if the clone is expanded.

>TRBJ2-2|TRBD1|20|TRBV27|once
CASSLPRTGGEKTNTGELFF
TGTGCCAGCAGTTTACCCCGGACAGGGGGGGAGAAAACGAACACCGGGGAGCTGTTTTTT
>TRBJ2-7|TRBD2|15|TRBV10-2|-
CASSESREDRYEQYF
TGCGCCAGCAGTGAGTCGCGGGAGGATCGGTACGAGCAGTACTTC
>TRBJ1-6|TRBD1|18|TRBV6-1|-
CASSEEEWDRKDNSPLHF
TGTGCCAGCAGTGAAGAGGAATGGGACAGGAAGGACAATTCACCCCTCCACTTT
>TRBJ2-3|-|18|TRBV14|-
CASSQGPPRELDTDTQYF
TGTGCCAGCAGCCAAGGCCCACCGAGGGAGTTGGACACAGATACGCAGTATTTT
>TRBJ2-1|TRBD2|15|TRBV2|-
CASSQTSLGYNEQFF
TGTGCCAGCAGTCAGACTAGCCTCGGATACAATGAGCAGTTCTTC
>TRBJ2-3|-|15|TRBV9|-
CASSVDTDSTDTQYF
TGTGCCAGCAGCGTAGATACTGATAGCACAGATACGCAGTATTTT
>TRBJ2-7|TRBD1|15|TRBV6-7|-
CASSYPGDRAGEQYF
TGTGCCAGCAGTTACCCGGGCGACAGGGCAGGCGAGCAGTACTTC
>TRBJ1-1|-|13|TRBV5-1|-
CASSLDKNTEAFF
TGCGCCAGCAGCTTGGACAAGAACACTGAAGCTTTCTTT
>TRBJ2-1|TRBD2|17|TRBV2|-
CASSGPGTSGRVYEQFF
TGTGCCAGCAGTGGGCCTGGGACTAGCGGGAGGGTCTATGAGCAGTTCTTC
>TRBJ2-7|-|14|TRBV5-6|-
CASSLARTLYEQYF
TGTGCCAGCAGCTTGGCCCGGACTCTCTACGAGCAGTACTTC
>TRBJ1-3|-|15|TRBV14|-
CASSPGQIAGNTIYF
TGTGCCAGCAGTCCCGGACAGATTGCTGGAAACACCATATATTTT
>TRBJ2-7|TRBD2|16|TRBV4-3|-
CASSPSIRRGKNEQYF
TGCGCCAGCAGCCCCTCAATTAGGCGGGGGAAGAACGAGCAGTACTTC
>TRBJ2-5|-|14|TRBV30|-
CAWSVSASTETQYF
TGTGCCTGGAGTGTGAGTGCTAGCACAGAGACCCAGTACTTC
>TRBJ1-5|-|12|TRBV6-1|-
CASRTVNQPQHF
TGTGCCAGCCGGACAGTCAATCAGCCCCAGCATTTT
>TRBJ2-4|-|18|TRBV5-1|-
CASSPDRDQGMVVDIQYF
TGCGCCAGCAGCCCGGATAGAGATCAGGGGATGGTGGTAGACATTCAGTACTTC
>TRBJ1-2|TRBD1|13|TRBV7-8|-
CASSWDRGLGYTF
TGTGCCAGCAGCTGGGACAGGGGGCTCGGCTACACCTTC